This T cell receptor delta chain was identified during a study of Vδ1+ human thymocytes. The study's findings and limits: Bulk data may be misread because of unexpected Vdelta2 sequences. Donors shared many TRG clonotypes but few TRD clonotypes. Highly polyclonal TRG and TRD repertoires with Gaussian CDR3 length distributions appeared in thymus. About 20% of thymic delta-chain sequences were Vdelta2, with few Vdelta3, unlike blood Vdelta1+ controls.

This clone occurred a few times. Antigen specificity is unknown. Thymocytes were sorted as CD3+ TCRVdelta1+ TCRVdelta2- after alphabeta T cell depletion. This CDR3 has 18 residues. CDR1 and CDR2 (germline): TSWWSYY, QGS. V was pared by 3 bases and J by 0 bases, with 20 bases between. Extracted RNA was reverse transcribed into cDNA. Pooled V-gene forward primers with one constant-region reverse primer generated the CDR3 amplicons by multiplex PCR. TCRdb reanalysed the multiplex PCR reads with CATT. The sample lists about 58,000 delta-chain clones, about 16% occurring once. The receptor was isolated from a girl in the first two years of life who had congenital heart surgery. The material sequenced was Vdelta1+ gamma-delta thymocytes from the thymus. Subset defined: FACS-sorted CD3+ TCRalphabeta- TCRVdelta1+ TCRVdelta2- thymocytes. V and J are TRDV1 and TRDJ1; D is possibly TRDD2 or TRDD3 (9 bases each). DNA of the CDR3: TGTGCTCTTGGGGACCCTTCCTACGCTGGGGGATACACCGATAAACTCATCTTT. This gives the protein CALGDPSYAGGYTDKLIF.